This T cell receptor (beta chain) is drawn from a study of control samples from healthy donors and cancer patients. CDR3 size: 16 residues. V lost 0 bases to trimming and J lost 1 base, with 10 bases between them. CDR1 is LGHDT and CDR2 is YNNKEL in the germline V gene (reference sequence). TCRdb's copy holds only in-frame clones and misses some; the assay was immunoSEQ multiplex PCR. The sample lists roughly 120,000 clones; approximately 88% were seen once. The sample consisted of blood. The chain uses TRBV3-1 (or the pseudogene TRBV3-2) and TRBJ1-5; a weak D match, TRBD1 (6 bases). The sequence was obtained from a man aged 35 to 55 in good health. The CDR3, as DNA: TGTGCCAGCAGCCAAGATAGGAGGGGGAGCAATCAGCCCCAGCATTTT. This encodes CASSQDRRGSNQPQHF.